One and the same sample provided the 19 T cell receptor beta chains below, sequenced in a study of early T cells in non-severe SARS-CoV-2 infection. TCRdb itself ran the 5' RACE reads through MiXCR, one entry per CDR3 protein. The sample carries 80,000 or so distinct CDR3 sequences, around 6% recorded once. Sequencing was done on a sample of whole blood. Every receptor here comes from an adult who was a healthcare worker with PCR-confirmed SARS-CoV-2 infection or an uninfected control (not recorded which).

V is TRBV15 and J is TRBJ1-6, with D possibly being TRBD1 (5 bases). The V end lost 1 base, the J end lost 5 bases, and 9 bases lay between the germline ends. Germline loops: CDR1 LNHNV, CDR2 YYDKDF (reference sequence). The CDR3 contains 15 residues. The CDR3 is CATSRARGDNSPLHF. The CDR3 coding sequence is TGTGCCACCAGCAGAGCACGGGGGGATAATTCACCCCTCCACTTT.

This clonotype came up many times. CDR3 sequence: CASSLFGGELFF. The CDR3 DNA follows: TGTGCCAGCAGCTTGTTTGGCGGGGAGCTGTTTTTT. V and J are TRBV7-8 and TRBJ2-2; D unclear. Trimming removed 3 bases from V and 7 bases from J, with 6 bases in between. Per germline, CDR1 SGHVS and CDR2 FQNEAQ. The CDR3 sequence is 12 residues long.

The table lists this clonotype with many counts. The J gene is TRBJ2-3, the V gene TRBV18, with TRBD2 as a possible D gene (5 bases). There are 15 residues in the CDR3. Trimming removed 3 bases at V and 6 bases at J, with 16 bases between. Germline CDR1 KGHSH, CDR2 LQKENI. CDR3 in amino acids: CASSPQGGLSDTQYF. The CDR3 DNA follows: TGTGCCAGCTCACCTCAAGGCGGACTTTCGGATACGCAGTATTTT.

The chain combines TRBV6-1 with TRBJ2-3; 10 bases line up with TRBD2. Germline CDR1 reads MNHNS; CDR2 reads SASEGT. The length of the CDR3 is 21 residues. J lost 3 bases, V lost 1 base, and 19 bases had no gene match. CDR3 in DNA: TGTGCCAGCAGTGAAGTGTCGTGGAGTAGCGGGGGGATTGGATATACAGATACGCAGTATTTT. It yields the protein CASSEVSWSSGGIGYTDTQYF.

This clonotype occurred a few times. The chain is built from TRBV12-3 or TRBV12-4 and TRBJ1-4, with D maybe TRBD1 (5 bases). The CDR3 extends over 12 amino acids. V was pared by 6 bases and J by 6 bases, with 8 bases between. The CDR3 loop is CASSTGHEKLFF. CDR3 DNA sequence: TGTGCCAGCAGCACAGGACATGAAAAACTGTTTTTT.

This clonotype was detected ten times or more. The chain combines TRBV7-9 with TRBJ2-3; D possibly corresponds to TRBD2 (6 bases). The V gene's germline CDR1 is SEHNR and CDR2 FQNEAQ (reference sequence). The CDR3 has 15 amino acids. The V end lost 5 bases, the J end lost 0 bases, and 12 bases lay between the germline ends. CDR3 residues: CASSLSGVSTDTQYF. The CDR3 coding sequence is TGTGCCAGCAGCCTTAGCGGAGTAAGCACAGATACGCAGTATTTT. Full variable domain (missing parts from reference TRBV7-9 and TRBJ2-3): DTGVSQNPRHKITKRGQNVTFRCDPISEHNRLYWYRQTLGQGPEFLTYFQNEAQLEKSRLLSDRFSAERPKGSFSTLEIQRTEQGDSAMYLCASSLSGVSTDTQYFGPGTRLTVL.

This clonotype was counted between two and nine times. This chain uses TRBV2 with TRBJ2-7, with 8 positions matching TRBD1. With V trimmed by 5 bases and J by 7 bases, 13 bases remained unmatched. Germline loops: CDR1 SNHLY, CDR2 FYNNEI. The CDR3 length is 15 residues. This CDR3 is CASSFAGGGLQEQYF. In DNA form, the CDR3 reads TGTGCCAGCAGTTTCGCAGGGGGCGGCTTACAGGAGCAGTACTTC.

This clonotype was counted many times. This chain uses TRBV29-1 with TRBJ2-6, with D hard to call. The CDR3 consists of 12 residues. V lost 7 bases and J lost 9, with 13 bases in between. Per germline, CDR1 SQVTM and CDR2 ANQGSEA. Here the CDR3 DNA reads TGCAGCGCGCCAGGAGAGTACAACGTCCTGACTTTC. Protein: CSAPGEYNVLTF. Full variable domain (outside the CDR3, taken from reference TRBV29-1 and TRBJ2-6): SAVISQKPSRDICQRGTSLTIQCQVDSQVTMMFWYRQQPGQSLTLIATANQGSEATYESGFVIDKFPISRPNLTFSTLTVSNMSPEDSSIYLCSAPGEYNVLTFGAGSRLTVL.

The chain joins TRBV11-2 to TRBJ2-2, with D maybe TRBD2 (5 bases). Germline V gene sequence: CDR1 SGHAT, CDR2 FQNNGV. Deletions cut 4 bases from V and 4 bases from J, with 7 bases between. This CDR3 comprises 13 residues. CDR3 residues: CASSSRVTGELFF. The CDR3 coding sequence is TGTGCCAGCAGCTCGAGGGTCACCGGGGAGCTGTTTTTT.

The sample holds many counts of this clonotype. This chain connects TRBV25-1 to TRBJ2-4; TRBD2 aligns across 12 bases. CDR3 length equals 19 residues. Germline lookup yields CDR1 MGHDK and CDR2 SYGVNS. V lost 2 bases and J lost 1; bases outside the gene matches: 9. The DNA of the CDR3 is TGTGCCAGCAGTGAAATGGGGACTAGCGGGTACGCGGCCAAAAACATTCAGTACTTC. Protein: CASSEMGTSGYAAKNIQYF.

This clonotype was seen repeatedly, ten times or more. This chain links TRBV11-2 with TRBJ2-2; either TRBD1 or TRBD2 may supply D (5 bases each). V was clipped by 3 bases and J by 4 bases, with 12 bases between them. Germline CDR1 SGHAT, CDR2 FQNNGV. This CDR3 region has 15 residues. CDR3 protein: CASSLLIGTTGELFF. CDR3 in DNA: TGTGCCAGCAGCTTGCTGATAGGGACCACCGGGGAGCTGTTTTTT.

This clonotype was counted at least ten times. The genes are TRBV7-9 and TRBJ1-2, with 8 bases matching TRBD1. CDR3 size: 14 residues. Germline trimming cut 5 bases from V and 4 bases from J; bases unmatched to any gene: 6. Germline V gives CDR1 SEHNR, CDR2 FQNEAQ (reference sequence). The CDR3 spells CASSIGQGPYGYTF. The CDR3 DNA is TGTGCCAGCAGCATTGGACAGGGACCCTATGGCTACACCTTC.

This clonotype occurred many times. The chain recombines TRBV30 with TRBJ1-1; 7 positions match TRBD1. J lost 5 bases, V lost 3 bases, and 3 bases had no gene match. The CDR3 loop spans 12 amino acids. From germline, CDR1 is GTSNPN and CDR2 SVGIG (reference sequence). The CDR3 is CAWRTGNTEAFF. The CDR3 DNA is TGTGCCTGGAGGACAGGGAATACTGAAGCTTTCTTT.

This clonotype was seen a handful of times. The rearrangement links TRBV6-1 to TRBJ2-7; D gene uncertain. V lost 6 bases, J lost 4 bases, and 7 bases lay in between. Germline V lookup: CDR1 MNHNS, CDR2 SASEGT. This CDR3 has 11 amino acids. The CDR3 loop is CASRTNYEQYF. The CDR3 nucleotides read TGTGCCAGCAGGACCAATTACGAGCAGTACTTC.

This clonotype was counted only a few times. The V gene is TRBV12-3 or TRBV12-4, the J gene TRBJ2-1, with D hard to call. Between the trimmed V and J ends, which lost 3 bases and 4 bases, there was a span of 7 bases. The CDR3 contains 13 residues. The chain's CDR3 is CASSFLRYNEQFF. DNA of the CDR3: TGTGCCAGCAGTTTCTTAAGATACAATGAGCAGTTCTTC.

V usage is TRBV7-2 and J usage is TRBJ2-4, with 10 bases aligning to TRBD1. The junction had 4 bases not matched to a gene; V was cut back by 5 bases and J by 0 bases. Germline CDR1 SGHTA, CDR2 FQGNSA. The CDR3 loop spans 16 amino acids. The DNA of the CDR3 is TGTGCCAGCAGCCGACAGGGGGCTCGAGCCAAAAACATTCAGTACTTC. Its protein product is CASSRQGARAKNIQYF.

Many counts were recorded for this clonotype. This chain links TRBV20-1 with TRBJ1-1; D remains ambiguous. Per germline, CDR1 DFQATT and CDR2 SNEGSKA (reference sequence). CDR3 length: 15 residues. Trimming pared 0 bases from V and 0 bases from J, leaving 11 bases between. The CDR3 here is CSARDPTSMNTEAFF. The CDR3 nucleotides read TGCAGTGCTAGAGATCCCACCAGCATGAACACTGAAGCTTTCTTT.

This clonotype occurred a few times. The chain recombines TRBV5-1 with TRBJ2-5, with TRBD1 matching over 9 bases. Germline V lookup: CDR1 SGHRS, CDR2 YFSETQ. The CDR3 loop spans 16 amino acids. Germline trimming cut 3 bases from V and 5 bases from J; bases unmatched to any gene: 11. In DNA, the CDR3 is TGCGCCAGCAGCTCTCCGTGGGACAGGGTAGGGGAGACCCAGTACTTC. Translation gives CASSSPWDRVGETQYF. The full variable domain, its missing parts supplied by reference TRBV5-1 and TRBJ2-5, is KAGVTQTPRYLIKTRGQQVTLSCSPISGHRSVSWYQQTPGQGLQFLFEYFSETQRNKGNFPGRFSGRQFSNSRSEMNVSTLELGDSALYLCASSSPWDRVGETQYFGPGTRLLVL.

The V call is TRBV5-5, the J call TRBJ1-4; unclear D gene. Per germline, CDR1 SGHKS and CDR2 YYEKEE (reference sequence). The V gene lost 7 bases and the J gene lost 4 bases, with 11 bases spanning the gap. There are 13 residues in the CDR3. CDR3 loop: CASQPFLNEKLFF. The CDR3 nucleotides are TGTGCCAGCCAACCATTCCTTAATGAAAAACTGTTTTTT. The full variable domain, rest sourced from reference TRBV5-5 and TRBJ1-4, is DAGVTQSPTHLIKTRGQQVTLRCSPISGHKSVSWYQQVLGQGPQFIFQYYEKEERGRGNFPDRFSARQFPNYSSELNVNALLLGDSALYLCASQPFLNEKLFFGSGTQLSVL.